This TCR beta chain was profiled in a study of T cells in Graves' hyperthyroidism and ophthalmopathy. Study overall: Once the initial diagnosis was made, peripheral blood was obtained before any treatment.

RNA transcripts gave rise to amplified TCR beta CDR3 regions. Researchers ran a first-round RT-PCR on the TCR CDR3 using the HTBI primer set. MiXCR, run by TCRdb on the multiplex PCR reads, gives a single entry per CDR3 protein. The table includes some 570,000 distinct CDR3 sequences, approximately 15% detected once. General study findings and limits: Blood also held most thyroid clonotypes expanded beyond 0.001.

The V end lost 11 bases, the J end lost 0 bases, and 7 bases lay between the germline ends. Per the germline V gene, CDR1 is MDHEN and CDR2 is SYDVKM. The CDR3 is made up of 12 amino acids. Clinical Activity Scores of at least 3, NOSPECS grades of at least 4 and durations under 3 months characterized ophthalmopathy patients. PBMCs were sourced from approximately 9.3 ml fresh peripheral blood. This clonotype came up many times. Antigen unknown. The source is a woman in her late teens or twenties with Graves' ophthalmopathy. V usage is TRBV28 and J usage is TRBJ2-2, with no clear D. The sample consisted of blood. CDR3 in amino acids: CAEASNTGELFF. CDR3 in DNA: TGTGCCGAGGCGTCGAACACCGGGGAGCTGTTTTTT. Complete variable domain (other parts from reference TRBV28 and TRBJ2-2): DVKVTQSSRYLVKRTGEKVFLECVQDMDHENMFWYRQDPGLGLRLIYFSYDVKMKEKGDIPEGYSVSREKKERFSLILESASTNQTSMYLCAEASNTGELFFGEGSRLTVL.